This TCR beta chain is drawn from a study of T cell responses to AZD1222 COVID-19 vaccine. Produced via immunoSEQ multiplex PCR; TCRdb's table is partial and in-frame only. The sample carries more than 80,000 clones, just over 85% recorded once. As regards this clone: Antigen unknown.

The CDR3 runs to 16 residues. V shed 4 bases and J shed 7 bases, with 23 bases lying between them. Germline CDR1 reads SGHNT; CDR2 reads YYREEE (reference sequence). General study points: The study reported that nearly half of spike-specific TCRs target unmutated variant regions. Donors in the cohort were predominantly white British and more often female, and clonal diversity was possibly underestimated.

The chain joins TRBV5-4 to TRBJ2-5; D is possibly TRBD1 (5 bases). The receptor's source is an adult in good health. The sample consisted of peripheral blood, taken on day 0 of MenACWY control vaccination. In DNA form, the CDR3 reads TGTGCCAGCAGCAATCTCCTAAACACGGGTCAGGGGACCCAGTACTTC. It translates to CASSNLLNTGQGTQYF.